This entry lists 27 T cell receptor beta chains sequenced from one sample in a study of T-cell memory formation after mild COVID-19 (dated by TCRdb to the early 2020s). Receptor libraries were prepared by 5' RACE. TCRdb lists the instrument as Illumina NovaSeq 6000. In TCRdb, the public reads were trimmed at Q25 with fastp and aligned with MiXCR, with productive beta chains retained. Each entry merges the rows of one CDR3 protein and shows their most common DNA and genes. This sample has approximately 200,000 distinct CDR3 sequences in its table, and around 16% of those were observed once. Around 2% of the sample is in the top ten clones. The material sequenced was PBMCs or a T cell subset sorted from them (not recorded which). The source is an adult woman who had mild COVID-19 (a few samples of this study predate the infection). The sample titles of this study are shuffled in the database, so cell type and time point are left out; the donor was told from shared clones.

This clonotype was seen a handful of times. The rearrangement joins TRBV20-1 to TRBJ1-6; D is possibly TRBD1 (5 bases). This CDR3 contains 14 residues. Trimming cost V 4 bases and J 5 bases, with 12 bases left between them. The V gene's germline CDR1 is DFQATT and CDR2 SNEGSKA (reference sequence). The CDR3 nucleotides are TGCAGTGCTACGAGGGGACTGCATAATTCACCCCTCCACTTT. This encodes CSATRGLHNSPLHF.

Of note for this clonotype: A read error is possible here, since a much larger clone lies one base away. CDR3 bases: TGTGACACCGGAGACAGGGGCACTGAAGCTTTCTTT. It translates to CDTGDRGTEAFF. The rearrangement links TRBV7-8 to TRBJ1-1, with 8 bases identical to TRBD1. The CDR3 contains 12 residues. The germline V gene encodes CDR1 SGHVS and CDR2 FQNEAQ.

The chain has TRBV6-5 and TRBJ2-3; 9 bases are shared with TRBD1. V gave up 8 bases and J gave up 4 bases; unmatched junction bases: 1. Germline CDR1 is MNHEY and CDR2 is SVGAGI. CDR3 length: 12 amino acids. The CDR3 DNA reads as TGTGCCAGCCGGACAGGGGCAGATACGCAGTATTTT. Translation: CASRTGADTQYF.

The rearrangement uses TRBV4-1 and TRBJ2-3; 10 bases align to TRBD2. V trimming: 4 bases; J trimming: 3 bases; junction bases outside the gene matches: 7. The germline gives CDR1 MGHRA, CDR2 YSYEKL. The CDR3 covers 16 residues. CDR3 sequence: CASSPKLAGTTDTQYF. The CDR3 nucleotides read TGCGCCAGCAGCCCCAAACTAGCGGGGACGACAGATACGCAGTATTTT.

This clonotype was detected only a few times. The rearrangement joins TRBV3-1 to TRBJ2-2; D may match TRBD1 or TRBD2 (5 bases each). The ends were cut back, 3 bases at V and 5 bases at J, with 13 bases in the middle. Germline assignment: CDR1 LGHDT and CDR2 YNNKEL (reference sequence). This CDR3 region has 15 residues. This CDR3 reads CASSQGQGETGELFF. CDR3 sequence (DNA): TGTGCCAGCAGCCAGGGTCAGGGAGAGACCGGGGAGCTGTTTTTT.

Only a few counts were recorded for this clonotype. V is TRBV5-6 and J is TRBJ1-2; no definite D call. The CDR3 is made up of 14 amino acids. Germline values: CDR1 SGHDT, CDR2 YYEEEE. Trimming removed 4 bases from V and 8 bases from J, with 18 bases in between. CDR3 DNA sequence: TGTGCCAGCAGCCCGATGAGGAAACTGAAGGGCTACACCTTC. Its translation is CASSPMRKLKGYTF.

The rearrangement uses TRBV30 and TRBJ2-7, with 7 bases fitting TRBD1. The CDR3 length is 14 residues. V was pared by 1 base and J by 0 bases, with 3 bases of the junction left unmatched. Germline CDR1 is GTSNPN and CDR2 is SVGIG (reference sequence). CDR3 bases: TGTGCCTGGAGTGGGTCAGGGGGCTCCTACGAGCAGTACTTC. This sequence encodes CAWSGSGGSYEQYF. Looking up the rest from reference TRBV30 and TRBJ2-7 gives the full variable domain: SQTIHQWPATLVQPVGSPLSLECTVEGTSNPNLYWYRQAAGRGLQLLFYSVGIGQISSEVPQNLSASRPQDRQFILSSKKLLLSDSGFYLCAWSGSGGSYEQYFGPGTRLTVT.

This clonotype was seen a handful of times. This chain uses TRBV7-2 with TRBJ1-1, with no clear D. CDR1 and CDR2 from the germline V gene are SGHTA and FQGNSA. The CDR3 loop spans 15 amino acids. The germline V and J ends were trimmed by 1 base and 1 base, with 10 bases remaining between them. This chain's CDR3 is CASSLVGLQNTEAFF. CDR3 bases: TGTGCCAGCAGCTTAGTCGGACTTCAGAACACTGAAGCTTTCTTT.

V gene TRBV5-1 combines with J gene TRBJ2-5, with a weak D call TRBD2 (5 bases). Germline V gives CDR1 SGHRS, CDR2 YFSETQ. The CDR3 covers 14 residues. V lost 3 bases and J lost 4, with 13 bases in between. DNA for the CDR3: TGCGCCAGCAGCTCGGACTTGGGGAGAGAGACCCAGTACTTC. Translation gives CASSSDLGRETQYF.

This clonotype was recorded a few times. V usage is TRBV7-9 and J usage is TRBJ1-2; D ambiguous. Trimming stripped 1 base from V and 6 bases from J, with 6 bases between. In germline, CDR1 is SEHNR, CDR2 FQNEAQ (reference sequence). The CDR3 contains 12 residues. CDR3 loop: CASSLGSDGYTF. CDR3 nucleotides: TGTGCCAGCAGCTTAGGCTCCGATGGCTACACCTTC.

This clonotype was observed at least ten times. The chain employs TRBV12-3 or TRBV12-4 and TRBJ2-7; D gene unclear. CDR3 size: 13 residues. V lost 1 base, J lost 2 bases, and 6 bases lay in between. CDR3 DNA sequence: TGTGCCAGCAGTTTAGGGCAGACCTACGAGCAGTACTTC. Amino acid sequence: CASSLGQTYEQYF.

The chain carries TRBV12-3 or TRBV12-4 and TRBJ1-1, with 9 bases identical to TRBD1. This CDR3 region has 15 residues. V gave up 11 bases and J gave up 5 bases; unmatched junction bases: 15. The CDR3 spells CACILRTGAGTEAFF. The CDR3 region has the DNA TGTGCCTGCATCCTCCGGACAGGGGCTGGAACTGAAGCTTTCTTT.

This clonotype has more than one count but fewer than ten. The V gene is TRBV4-3, the J gene TRBJ2-1; maybe TRBD2 (5 bases). Trimming pared 1 base from V and 0 bases from J, leaving 10 bases between. Germline V gene sequence: CDR1 LGHNA, CDR2 YSLEER. CDR3 length: 16 amino acids. The CDR3 DNA sequence: TGCGCCAGCAGCCAAGGGGAGTTAGTCTCCTACAATGAGCAGTTCTTC. Translation: CASSQGELVSYNEQFF.

This clonotype was recorded many times. This chain connects TRBV7-6 to TRBJ2-2; TRBD2 is a possible D gene (6 bases). Germline loops: CDR1 SGHVS, CDR2 FNYEAQ. V dropped 5 bases and J dropped 0 bases, with 10 bases sitting between them. The CDR3 loop spans 15 amino acids. CDR3 amino acids: CASSQVAANTGELFF. The CDR3 bases are TGTGCCAGCAGCCAGGTAGCGGCGAACACCGGGGAGCTGTTTTTT.

This clonotype was seen only a few times. The chain carries TRBV6-5 and TRBJ2-7; 12 nucleotides align to TRBD1. The CDR3 spans 15 residues. The germline V gene has CDR1 MNHEY and CDR2 SVGAGI. The V segment lost 5 bases and the J segment 9 bases; nucleotides outside the gene matches: 11. CDR3 nucleotides: TGTGCCAGCAGTCAACCGGGACAGGGGGCCCCCGGGCAGTACTTC. Its translation is CASSQPGQGAPGQYF.

There are many counts of this clonotype. The chain joins TRBV20-1 to TRBJ1-6; TRBD1 agrees at 9 bases. Germline CDR1 reads DFQATT; CDR2 reads SNEGSKA (reference sequence). Losses at the gene ends were 0 bases for V and 7 bases for J; bases not matched to a gene: 7. CDR3 length equals 16 residues. The CDR3 DNA reads TGCAGTGCTAGAGATCCGTGGGACAGGGAAAATTCACCCCTCCACTTT. Amino acids: CSARDPWDRENSPLHF.

The chain uses TRBV5-1 and TRBJ2-2; D possibly corresponds to TRBD1 (6 bases). This CDR3 has 18 amino acids. Germline V gene lookup returns CDR1 SGHRS and CDR2 YFSETQ. Trimming removed 3 bases from V and 0 bases from J, with 18 bases in between. As DNA, the CDR3 is TGCGCCAGCAGCTATACAGGGATATCTTCTTCGAACACCGGGGAGCTGTTTTTT. Residues: CASSYTGISSSNTGELFF.

This clonotype was recorded a few times. The V gene is TRBV7-3, the J gene TRBJ2-2; 10 nucleotides agree with TRBD2. CDR1 is SGHTA, CDR2 FQGTGA, per germline. V shed 5 bases and J 6 bases; nucleotides not matched to a gene: 12. This CDR3 is built from 17 residues. The DNA of the CDR3 is TGTGCCAGCAGCCACTCCCGCGGCCTAGCGGGAGCCGGGGAGCTGTTTTTT. It specifies CASSHSRGLAGAGELFF.

The rearrangement uses TRBV7-9 and TRBJ1-1; D is unclear. Trimming shortened V by 5 bases and J by 8 bases, and 21 bases separated the two germline ends. Germline lookup yields CDR1 SEHNR and CDR2 FQNEAQ (reference sequence). The CDR3 has 15 amino acids. The CDR3 region is CASSLEGNIVSEAFF. CDR3 nucleotides: TGTGCCAGCAGCCTGGAAGGGAACATCGTCTCCGAAGCTTTCTTT.

The chain combines TRBV20-1 with TRBJ2-7; 8 positions match TRBD1. The CDR3 sequence is 14 residues long. The germline CDR1 and CDR2 sequences are DFQATT and SNEGSKA (reference sequence). V lost 6 bases, J lost 3 bases, and 10 bases stayed unmatched. The CDR3 here is CSAARRQGNYEQYF. CDR3 nucleotide sequence: TGCAGTGCCGCAAGAAGACAGGGGAACTACGAGCAGTACTTC.

This clonotype was counted a few times. This chain links TRBV12-3 or TRBV12-4 with TRBJ1-5; D may be TRBD1 (5 bases). The CDR3 runs 13 residues. The ends were cut back, 6 bases at V and 7 bases at J, with 13 bases in the middle. The CDR3 here is CASSKLQGQPQHF. The CDR3 DNA reads as TGTGCCAGCAGCAAACTCCAGGGACAGCCCCAGCATTTT.

This clonotype was seen a few times. CDR3: CASSWQGVKSYEQYF. The DNA of the CDR3 is TGTGCCAGCAGCTGGCAGGGCGTTAAAAGCTACGAGCAGTACTTC. This chain connects TRBV7-2 to TRBJ2-7; D may be TRBD1 (5 bases). Deletions cut 4 bases from V and 3 bases from J, with 16 bases between. This CDR3 is built from 15 residues. From germline, CDR1 is SGHTA and CDR2 FQGNSA.

In its sample, this clonotype was seen many times. The V call is TRBV3-1, the J call TRBJ1-1, with D perhaps matching TRBD1 (5 bases). This CDR3 is built from 14 residues. Trimming took off 2 bases at V and 2 bases at J, with 9 bases between the two ends. CDR1 and CDR2 (germline): LGHDT, YNNKEL (reference sequence). In DNA, the CDR3 is TGTGCCAGCAGCCAATTTGACAGCAACACTGAAGCTTTCTTT. This codes for CASSQFDSNTEAFF.

In this sample, this clonotype turned up a few times. J is TRBJ2-1 and V is TRBV5-1, with a weak D call TRBD1 (5 bases). This CDR3 comprises 15 residues. Germline V lookup: CDR1 SGHRS, CDR2 YFSETQ. V was clipped by 0 bases and J by 5 bases, with 12 bases between them. CDR3 DNA sequence: TGCGCCAGCAGCTTGGCGGCAGGGTGGGACAATGAGCAGTTCTTC. Encoded protein: CASSLAAGWDNEQFF.

In its sample, this clonotype was seen many times. The chain uses TRBV27 and TRBJ1-4, with 7 bases matching TRBD1. Germline V lookup: CDR1 MNHEY, CDR2 SMNVEV (reference sequence). V lost 0 bases and J lost 14; bases outside the gene matches: 9. CDR3 length equals 14 residues. The CDR3 loop reads CASSLSRDTGVLFF. Written as DNA, the CDR3 is TGTGCCAGCAGTTTATCGAGGGATACAGGGGTGCTGTTTTTT. Supplemented by reference TRBV27 and TRBJ1-4, the full variable domain reads EAQVTQNPRYLITVTGKKLTVTCSQNMNHEYMSWYRQDPGLGLRQIYYSMNVEVTDKGDVPEGYKVSRKEKRNFPLILESPSPNQTSLYFCASSLSRDTGVLFFGSGTQLSVL.

This chain uses TRBV19 with TRBJ1-4; no definite D call. Germline CDR1 and CDR2: LNHDA and SQIVND (reference sequence). This CDR3 contains 13 residues. V was trimmed by 6 bases and J by 4 bases, leaving 9 bases between them. CDR3 DNA sequence: TGTGCCAGTAGAGCCGACGGTAATGAAAAACTGTTTTTT. Protein sequence: CASRADGNEKLFF.

This clonotype showed up just a few times. The rearrangement uses TRBV5-1 and TRBJ2-7, with TRBD1 matching over 9 bases. This CDR3 spans 14 amino acids. Trimming took 4 bases from V and 5 from J; bases not matched to a gene: 7. Per the germline V gene, CDR1 is SGHRS and CDR2 is YFSETQ. The CDR3 region is CASSLGTGLNEQYF. In DNA, the CDR3 is TGCGCCAGCAGCCTCGGGACAGGGCTCAACGAGCAGTACTTC.